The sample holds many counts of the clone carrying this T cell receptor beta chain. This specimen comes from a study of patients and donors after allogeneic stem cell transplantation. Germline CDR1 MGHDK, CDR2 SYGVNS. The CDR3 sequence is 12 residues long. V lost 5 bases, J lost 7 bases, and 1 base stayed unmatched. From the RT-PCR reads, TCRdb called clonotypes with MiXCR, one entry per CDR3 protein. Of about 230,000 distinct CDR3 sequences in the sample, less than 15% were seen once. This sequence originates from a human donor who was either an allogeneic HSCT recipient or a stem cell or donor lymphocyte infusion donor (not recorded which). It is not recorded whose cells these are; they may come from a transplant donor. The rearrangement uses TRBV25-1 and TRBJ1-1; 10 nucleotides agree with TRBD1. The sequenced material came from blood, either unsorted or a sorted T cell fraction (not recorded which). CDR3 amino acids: CASSRDRGEAFF. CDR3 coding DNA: TGTGCCAGCAGTAGGGACAGGGGTGAAGCTTTCTTT.